A single sample gave rise to the 8 T cell receptor beta chains below, sequenced in a study of radiotherapy plus CTLA-4 blockade in lung cancer. Sequencing was performed with immunoSEQ multiplex PCR; in TCRdb, only in-frame clones are kept and a portion is missing. Counted here are about 60,000 clones, around four fifths occurring once; the ten biggest clones make up around 4%. The specimen was peripheral blood, collected from a patient treated with radiotherapy plus ipilimumab. Receptors originate from a human donor with non-small cell lung cancer who had a partial response to radiotherapy plus ipilimumab.

This chain uses TRBV19 with TRBJ1-1; 12 positions match TRBD1. The CDR3 consists of 16 residues. In germline, CDR1 is LNHDA, CDR2 SQIVND (reference sequence). The J segment lost 0 bases and the V segment lost 9 bases, leaving 8 bases of the junction unmatched. The CDR3 loop reads CASDEGTGGMNTEAFF. CDR3 DNA: TGTGCCAGCGACGAGGGGACAGGGGGCATGAACACTGAAGCTTTCTTT.

The chain joins TRBV9 to TRBJ1-1; TRBD1 is a possible D gene (5 bases). The CDR3 totals 15 residues. Trimming removed 6 bases at V and 4 bases at J, with 19 bases between. The V gene's germline CDR1 is SGDLS and CDR2 YYNGEE. CDR3 DNA: TGTGCCAGCACCCCAGGAGGGGTAAGGGGCACTGAAGCTTTCTTT. It codes for CASTPGGVRGTEAFF.

The CDR3 is CASSSGLAGVRGNIQYF. The CDR3 coding sequence is TGTGCCAGCAGCTCGGGACTAGCGGGAGTAAGGGGAAACATTCAGTACTTC. The chain is built from TRBV7-2 and TRBJ2-4, with TRBD2 matching 14 bases. Per germline, CDR1 SGHTA and CDR2 FQGNSA. There are 17 residues in the CDR3. Trimming took 4 bases from V and 6 from J; bases not matched to a gene: 8.

The chain employs TRBV7-7 and TRBJ2-7; TRBD1 might be the D (6 bases). This CDR3 is 15 amino acids long. Germline V gene lookup returns CDR1 SSHAT and CDR2 FNYEAQ (reference sequence). The ends were cut back, 6 bases at V and 2 bases at J, with 17 bases in the middle. The CDR3 region is CASRQGPSPAYEQYF. CDR3 sequence (DNA): TGTGCCAGCAGGCAGGGGCCTTCCCCTGCCTACGAGCAGTACTTC. Supplemented by reference TRBV7-7 and TRBJ2-7, the full variable domain reads GAGVSQSPRYKVTKRGQDVTLRCDPISSHATLYWYQQALGQGPEFLTYFNYEAQPDKSGLPSDRFSAERPEGSISTLTIQRTEQRDSAMYRCASRQGPSPAYEQYFGPGTRLTVT.

The rearrangement links TRBV6-4 to TRBJ2-2; D unclear. Germline values: CDR1 MRHNA, CDR2 SNTAGT. V lost 6 bases and J lost 4, with 9 bases in between. This CDR3 region has 13 residues. CDR3 sequence (DNA): TGTGCCAGCAGGCCCGTGAGCACCGGGGAGCTGTTTTTT. Protein product: CASRPVSTGELFF.

The V and J genes are TRBV27 and TRBJ2-2; 8 bases are a match to TRBD2. CDR3 length: 14 amino acids. CDR1 MNHEY and CDR2 SMNVEV come from the germline V gene (reference sequence). The V segment lost 0 bases and the J segment 7 bases; nucleotides outside the gene matches: 1. The CDR3 nucleotides are TGTGCCAGCAGTTTATCTAGCGGGGTCGGGGAGCTGTTTTTT. It specifies CASSLSSGVGELFF.

This clone was seen only once. The chain is built from TRBV19 and TRBJ2-7; 10 nucleotides align to TRBD1. Trimming at V came to 10 bases and at J to 2 bases, leaving 5 bases not matched to a gene. Germline lookup yields CDR1 LNHDA and CDR2 SQIVND (reference sequence). The CDR3 contains 13 residues. CDR3 in DNA: TGTGCCACCGGACAGGGGGAACCCTACGAGCAGTACTTC. Protein sequence: CATGQGEPYEQYF.

V usage is TRBV29-1 and J usage is TRBJ1-4, with a possible D match to TRBD1 (6 bases). CDR3 size: 12 residues. Germline CDR1 and CDR2: SQVTM and ANQGSEA. Trimming left V 4 bases short and J 7 bases short, with 10 bases between. As DNA, the CDR3 is TGCAGCGTTGTGGTCAGGGGTGAAAAACTGTTTTTT. This codes for CSVVVRGEKLFF.